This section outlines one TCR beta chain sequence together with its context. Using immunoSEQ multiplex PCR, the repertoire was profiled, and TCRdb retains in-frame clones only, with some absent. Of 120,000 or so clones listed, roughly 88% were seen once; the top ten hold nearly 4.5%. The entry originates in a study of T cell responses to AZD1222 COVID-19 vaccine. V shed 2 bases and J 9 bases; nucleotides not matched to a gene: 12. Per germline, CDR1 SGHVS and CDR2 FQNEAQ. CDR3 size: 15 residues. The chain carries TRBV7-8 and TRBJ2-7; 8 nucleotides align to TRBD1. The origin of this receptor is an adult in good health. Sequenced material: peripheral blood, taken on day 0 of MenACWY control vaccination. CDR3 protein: CASSLSGQGSVGQYF. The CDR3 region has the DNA TGTGCCAGCAGCTTAAGCGGACAGGGATCCGTAGGGCAGTACTTC.